This T cell receptor (beta chain) originates from a study of blood T cell repertoires in COVID-19 (dated by TCRdb to 2018 to 2020). For the study in its entirety: Samples covering the acute and convalescent phases of COVID-19 were provided by collaborators in the United States, Italy and Spain. The material from the prospective study consisted of cDNA or gDNA derived from T cells, B-cell-depleted T cells, or PBMCs. Subjects who had been exposed to COVID-19, were actively infected with it, or had recovered from it provided the deeply sampled blood TCRbeta repertoires that made up the dataset. The repertoires were released in a freely available public database intended as a resource for research on the immune response to SARS-CoV-2. Samples came from the ongoing ImmuneRACE study (first 160 participants) plus 1,254 subjects from 6 global collaborators. Sample metadata almost always included a de-identified subject ID, COVID-19 status, age in years and sex. Where available, HLA class I and class II types were taken from metadata supplied by the sample provider and were not determined by assay-based typing. Here is what the overall study found, with its caveats: The amount of clinical and demographic metadata varied by source and participant and was provided uncurated.

The CDR3 runs 16 residues from the cysteine to the phenylalanine. Solely the CDR3 DNA is kept, with 48 bases framed from the first base. Germline trimming: 5 bases from V, 5 bases from J; junction bases outside gene matches: 11. The germline V gene encodes CDR1 LNHDA and CDR2 SQIVND (reference sequence). On this clone itself: The clone's antigen remains unknown. No base quality information exists; no much larger clone differs at one position.

The immunoSEQ Assay, a bias-controlled multiplex PCR, was used to amplify TCRbeta CDR3 regions from genomic DNA. Turning to the authors' computational methods: Within the assay, amplification of reference gene primers was used to estimate how many nucleated cells each sample contained. To quantify the absolute abundance of each unique TCRbeta CDR3 rearrangement, sequence reads were collapsed and filtered. Productive Simpson clonality was computed per sample as the square root of Simpson's diversity index over productive rearrangements. Here the immuneACCESS table is served through TCRdb, limited to in-frame sequences with V and J called. Missing clones are a known gap in these copies; in checked studies unresolved V genes cover under half, and the rest lacks a known reason. That table gives V, J and clone size, and the DNA gave D and trimming. The sample profile shows 200,000 to 250,000 clones; roughly 84% of them were found once. 3.6% of the sample lies in the top ten.

The collaborating institutions used their own protocols to collect whole blood in K2EDTA tubes. For TCRbeta analysis, collaborator samples were shipped as frozen whole blood, as isolated PBMCs, or as DNA extracted from either sample type. This clonotype was obtained from a woman aged 80 or older with acute or convalescent COVID-19. Sample: peripheral blood. Here the chain combines TRBV19 and TRBJ2-3; 9 middle bases align to TRBD2. The DNA is TGTGCCAGTAGTCAGGGTAGCGGGGGATCGGGAGATACGCAGTATTTT. This translates into CASSQGSGGSGDTQYF.